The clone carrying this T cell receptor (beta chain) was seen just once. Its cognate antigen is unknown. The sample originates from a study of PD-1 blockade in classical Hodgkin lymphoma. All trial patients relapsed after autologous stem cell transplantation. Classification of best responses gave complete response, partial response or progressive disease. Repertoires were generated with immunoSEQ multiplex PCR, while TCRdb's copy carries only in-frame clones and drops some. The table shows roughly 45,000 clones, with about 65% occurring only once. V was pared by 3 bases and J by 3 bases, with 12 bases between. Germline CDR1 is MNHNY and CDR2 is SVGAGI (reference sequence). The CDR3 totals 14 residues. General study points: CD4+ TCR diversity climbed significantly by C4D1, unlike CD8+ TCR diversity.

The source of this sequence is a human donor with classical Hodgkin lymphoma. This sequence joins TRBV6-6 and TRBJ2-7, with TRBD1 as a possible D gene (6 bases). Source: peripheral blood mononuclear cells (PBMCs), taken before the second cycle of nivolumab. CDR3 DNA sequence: TGTGCCAGCAGTTATGCCAGGGGCGACTACGAGCAGTACTTC. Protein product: CASSYARGDYEQYF.